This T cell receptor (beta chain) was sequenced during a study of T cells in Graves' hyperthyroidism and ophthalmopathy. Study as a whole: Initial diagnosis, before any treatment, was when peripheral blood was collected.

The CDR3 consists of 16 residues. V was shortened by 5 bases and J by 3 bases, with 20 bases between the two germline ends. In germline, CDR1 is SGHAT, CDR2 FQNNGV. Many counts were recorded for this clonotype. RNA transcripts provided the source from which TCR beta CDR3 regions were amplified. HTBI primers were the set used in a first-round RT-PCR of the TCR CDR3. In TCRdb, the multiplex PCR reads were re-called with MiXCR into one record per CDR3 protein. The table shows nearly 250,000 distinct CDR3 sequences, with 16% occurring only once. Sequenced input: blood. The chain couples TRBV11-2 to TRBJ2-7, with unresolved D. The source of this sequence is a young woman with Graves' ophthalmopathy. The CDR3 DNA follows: TGTGCCAGCAGCCCTGCACCTAGAGGCAGAAGCTACGAGCAGTACTTC. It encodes CASSPAPRGRSYEQYF.